The clone carrying this T cell receptor beta chain came up many times. Its antigen is as yet unknown. This sample is drawn from a study of response to subunit inactivated influenza vaccine. Via MiXCR, TCRdb re-called the RT-PCR reads, giving one row per CDR3 protein. Of approximately 530,000 distinct CDR3 sequences in the sample, approximately 7.7% were seen once. The CDR3 consists of 12 residues. V trimming: 8 bases; J trimming: 6 bases; junction bases outside the gene matches: 6. Germline CDR1 and CDR2: MDHEN and SYDVKM. General observations from the study: T cells newly recruited by each seasonal influenza vaccination are few, the authors suggested.

This specimen was PBMCs from blood, taken roughly 24 months after vaccination. The chain carries TRBV28 and TRBJ2-7; 8 bases align to TRBD2. The source is a man aged 45 to 70 who received an inactivated influenza vaccine. Here the CDR3 DNA reads TGTGCCAGCGGAGGACTAGCCGGCGAGCAGTACTTC. As protein: CASGGLAGEQYF. The full variable domain, with the rest looked up from reference TRBV28 and TRBJ2-7, is DVKVTQSSRYLVKRTGEKVFLECVQDMDHENMFWYRQDPGLGLRLIYFSYDVKMKEKGDIPEGYSVSREKKERFSLILESASTNQTSMYLCASGGLAGEQYFGPGTRLTVT.